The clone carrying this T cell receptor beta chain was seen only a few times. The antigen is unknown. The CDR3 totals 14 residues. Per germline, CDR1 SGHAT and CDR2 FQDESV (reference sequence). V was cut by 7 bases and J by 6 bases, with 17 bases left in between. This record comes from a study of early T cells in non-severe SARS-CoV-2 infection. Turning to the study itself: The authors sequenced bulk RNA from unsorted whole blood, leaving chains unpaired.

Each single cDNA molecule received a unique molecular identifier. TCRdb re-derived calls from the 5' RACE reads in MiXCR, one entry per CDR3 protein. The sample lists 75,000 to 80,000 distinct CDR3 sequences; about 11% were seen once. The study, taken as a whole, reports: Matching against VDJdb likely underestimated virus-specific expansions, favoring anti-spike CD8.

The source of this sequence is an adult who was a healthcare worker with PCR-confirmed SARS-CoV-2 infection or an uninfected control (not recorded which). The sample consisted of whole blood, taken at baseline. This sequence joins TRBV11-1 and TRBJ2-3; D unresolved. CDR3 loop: CASTAWASLDTQYF. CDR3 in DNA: TGTGCCAGCACCGCCTGGGCTAGTTTGGATACGCAGTATTTT.